One and the same sample provided the 10 T cell receptor beta chains below, sequenced in a study of identical twins. Using its own MiXCR run on the 5' RACE reads, TCRdb lists one record per CDR3 protein. The sample has 450,000 or so distinct CDR3 sequences, roughly a quarter seen once. The same sample was also studied in work on T cells expressing NK-cell markers.

The sequenced sample consisted of CD4+ T cells sorted from blood. The receptors were gathered from a woman in her late teens or twenties in good health.

The chain is built from TRBV4-3 and TRBJ1-2; TRBD1 might be the D (6 bases). The CDR3 length is 13 residues. Per germline, CDR1 LGHNA and CDR2 YSLEER. Between the trimmed V and J ends, which lost 4 bases and 7 bases, there was a span of 13 bases. CDR3 residues: CASSPLQGPGYTF. In DNA, the CDR3 is TGCGCCAGCAGCCCCTTACAGGGTCCTGGCTACACCTTC.

This clonotype came up a few times. CDR3 protein: CATPDRDLYEQYF. In nucleotides, the CDR3 is TGTGCCACCCCAGACCGTGACCTCTACGAGCAGTACTTC. This rearrangement joins TRBV7-2 to TRBJ2-7; no clear D gene. In germline, CDR1 is SGHTA, CDR2 FQGNSA. V was trimmed by 10 bases and J by 3 bases, leaving 16 bases between them. This CDR3 region has 13 residues.

This clonotype came up once. J is TRBJ2-2 and V is TRBV3-1, with D unresolved. V was shortened by 3 bases and J by 0 bases, with 5 bases between the two germline ends. Germline lookup yields CDR1 LGHDT and CDR2 YNNKEL (reference sequence). The CDR3 sequence is 14 residues long. CDR3 nucleotide sequence: TGTGCCAGCAGCCACCCACCGAACACCGGGGAGCTGTTTTTT. This gives the protein CASSHPPNTGELFF.

This clonotype has a handful of counts. The chain links TRBV12-3 or TRBV12-4 to TRBJ2-7; TRBD1 might be the D (6 bases). The CDR3 runs 14 residues. Trimming pared 2 bases from V and 5 bases from J, leaving 13 bases between. CDR3 nucleotide sequence: TGTGCCAGCAGTTTAAGACAGGAGTGGAACGAGCAGTACTTC. Amino acids: CASSLRQEWNEQYF.

This clonotype was seen ten or more times. This chain connects TRBV4-2 to TRBJ2-2; the match to TRBD2 covers 12 bases. CDR1 is LGHNA and CDR2 is YNFKEQ in the germline V gene. The trim removed 2 bases at V and 2 bases at J, leaving 6 bases unmatched. The CDR3 has 18 residues. The CDR3 DNA reads TGTGCCAGCAGCCAACCGACTAGCGGGGGCCACAACACCGGGGAGCTGTTTTTT. Residues: CASSQPTSGGHNTGELFF.

The chain couples TRBV30 to TRBJ2-3; D is unclear. CDR3 size: 12 residues. The V gene lost 1 base and the J gene lost 9 bases, with 11 bases spanning the gap. Germline values: CDR1 GTSNPN, CDR2 SVGIG (reference sequence). CDR3 in amino acids: CAWSAVSGTQYF. The CDR3 DNA follows: TGTGCCTGGAGTGCGGTCTCCGGAACGCAGTATTTT.

This clonotype was picked up many times. The V call is TRBV20-1, the J call TRBJ1-1; TRBD1 matches at 12 bases. V lost 5 bases to trimming and J lost 4 bases; unmatched junction nucleotides: 5. Per germline, CDR1 DFQATT and CDR2 SNEGSKA (reference sequence). CDR3 length: 14 amino acids. The DNA for the CDR3 is TGCAGTGCTGGGGACAGGGGGCTAGGCACTGAAGCTTTCTTT. Translation gives CSAGDRGLGTEAFF.

This chain uses TRBV20-1 with TRBJ1-1; TRBD1 might be the D (5 bases). Germline CDR1 is DFQATT and CDR2 is SNEGSKA (reference sequence). Between the trimmed V and J ends, which lost 3 bases and 2 bases, there was a span of 19 bases. The length of the CDR3 is 16 residues. The CDR3 loop is CSASEQRGTYNTEAFF. The CDR3 DNA reads TGCAGTGCTAGTGAACAACGGGGGACCTACAACACTGAAGCTTTCTTT.

This clonotype was counted a few times. The J gene is TRBJ2-2, the V gene TRBV3-1; no clear D. V was cut by 4 bases and J by 0 bases, with 15 bases left in between. CDR1 and CDR2 (germline): LGHDT, YNNKEL (reference sequence). The CDR3 length is 17 residues. The CDR3 reads CASSPNPDPANTGELFF. Written as DNA, the CDR3 is TGTGCCAGCAGCCCCAACCCCGACCCCGCGAACACCGGGGAGCTGTTTTTT.

This clonotype has a count of ten or more. The CDR3 DNA is TGTGCCAGCAGCCCGCCCGTCCAACTCTATGGCTACACCTTC. It specifies CASSPPVQLYGYTF. V is TRBV5-6 and J is TRBJ1-2; D not resolved. The CDR3 loop spans 14 amino acids. Germline lookup yields CDR1 SGHDT and CDR2 YYEEEE. The V end lost 4 bases, the J end lost 4 bases, and 14 bases lay between the germline ends.